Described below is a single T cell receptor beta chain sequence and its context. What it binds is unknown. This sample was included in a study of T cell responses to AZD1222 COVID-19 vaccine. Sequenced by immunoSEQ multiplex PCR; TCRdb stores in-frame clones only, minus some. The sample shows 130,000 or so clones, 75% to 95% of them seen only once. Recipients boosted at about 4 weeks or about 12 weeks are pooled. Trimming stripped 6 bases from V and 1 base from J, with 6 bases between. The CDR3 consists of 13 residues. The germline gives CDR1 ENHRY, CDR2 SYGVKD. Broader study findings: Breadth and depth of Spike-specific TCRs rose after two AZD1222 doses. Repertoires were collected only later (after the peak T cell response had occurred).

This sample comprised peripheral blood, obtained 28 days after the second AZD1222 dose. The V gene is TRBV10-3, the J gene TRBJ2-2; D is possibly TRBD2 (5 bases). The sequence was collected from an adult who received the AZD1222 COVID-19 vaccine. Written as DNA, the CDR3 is TGTGCCATCAGCGCGGGGAACACCGGGGAGCTGTTTTTT. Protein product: CAISAGNTGELFF.